This T cell receptor beta chain comes out of a study of T and B cells in COVID-19 patients. In germline, CDR1 is SGHVS, CDR2 FNYEAQ. CDR3 length: 16 residues. V was shortened by 5 bases and J by 0 bases, with 17 bases between the two germline ends. Multiplex PCR with BIOMED2 TRB-A/B primer pools amplified TRB rearrangements. TCRdb itself ran the multiplex PCR reads through MiXCR, one entry per CDR3 protein. The sample contains fewer than 8,500 distinct CDR3 sequences, roughly 33% of which appear only once. A few counts support this clonotype. Its specificity is unknown. From blood, about 250-550 ng of genomic DNA served as TRB template. Whole-study results and caveats: Few blood samples existed from mildly ill patients during symptoms or early in severe cases. In COVID-19 patients, T cell receptor beta variable and joining gene use was reportedly strongly skewed.

The chain employs TRBV7-6 and TRBJ2-7; D unclear. Sequencing input: blood. This clonotype originated in a human donor with active COVID-19. CDR3 protein: CASSPDYGLSSYEQYF. CDR3 DNA sequence: TGTGCCAGCAGCCCCGATTACGGGTTAAGCTCCTACGAGCAGTACTTC.